These 13 T cell receptor beta chains share one sample of origin, sequenced in a study of T cells in localized non-small cell lung cancer. This table comes from immunoSEQ multiplex PCR, and its TCRdb copy is limited to in-frame clones, with some not included. The sample has some 140,000 clones, roughly nine tenths seen once; the top ten hold 1.5% to 2%. The source material was peripheral blood, sampled before any cancer treatment. These receptors all come from a female donor of 60 years or more with stage I lung adenocarcinoma.

This sequence joins TRBV27 and TRBJ1-2; D unresolved. CDR1 and CDR2 from the germline V gene are MNHEY and SMNVEV (reference sequence). V was shortened by 5 bases and J by 4 bases, with 11 bases between the two germline ends. CDR3 length equals 13 residues. Here the CDR3 DNA reads TGTGCCAGCAGTCCACAGAATTTCTATGGCTACACCTTC. Translated, it gives CASSPQNFYGYTF.

This sequence joins TRBV4-2 and TRBJ1-2; 7 bases line up with TRBD1. The V gene's germline CDR1 is LGHNA and CDR2 YNFKEQ. The CDR3 totals 15 residues. Losses at the gene ends were 0 bases for V and 5 bases for J; bases not matched to a gene: 6. The CDR3 protein is CASSQEPGQRYGYTF. The CDR3 coding sequence is TGTGCCAGCAGCCAAGAACCGGGACAGAGGTATGGCTACACCTTC.

The chain links TRBV7-9 to TRBJ2-7; 9 bases line up with TRBD2. Germline V CDR1 and CDR2: SEHNR, FQNEAQ (reference sequence). The CDR3 runs to 15 residues. V was clipped by 5 bases and J by 7 bases; unmatched bases: 12. The CDR3 region is CASSPLAGGPSEQYF. Here the CDR3 DNA reads TGTGCCAGCAGCCCCCTCGCGGGAGGGCCGTCTGAGCAGTACTTC.

Only one count was recorded for this clone. This chain connects TRBV2 to TRBJ1-1; D remains ambiguous. The V and J ends lost 6 bases and 5 bases respectively, with 13 bases between them. The CDR3 contains 13 residues. Germline loops: CDR1 SNHLY, CDR2 FYNNEI. The CDR3 DNA follows: TGTGCCAGCAGACTAGGAGTGGAGACTGAAGCTTTCTTT. Amino acid sequence: CASRLGVETEAFF. Full variable domain (rest looked up from reference TRBV2 and TRBJ1-1): EPEVTQTPSHQVTQMGQEVILRCVPISNHLYFYWYRQILGQKVEFLVSFYNNEISEKSEIFDDQFSVERPDGSNFTLKIRSTKLEDSAMYFCASRLGVETEAFFGQGTRLTVV.

This chain uses TRBV5-6 with TRBJ1-2; unclear D gene. V lost 3 bases to trimming and J lost 7 bases, with 10 bases between them. Germline values: CDR1 SGHDT, CDR2 YYEEEE. There are 12 residues in the CDR3. CDR3 amino acids: CASSWGSRGYTF. CDR3 sequence (DNA): TGTGCCAGCAGCTGGGGTTCCCGTGGCTACACCTTC.

V is TRBV5-1 and J is TRBJ1-6, with D perhaps TRBD1 (6 bases). The CDR3 is made up of 15 amino acids. Per the germline V gene, CDR1 is SGHRS and CDR2 is YFSETQ. Between the trimmed V and J ends, which lost 3 bases and 7 bases, there was a span of 14 bases. The CDR3 coding sequence is TGCGCCAGCAGCTGGAAGGGGGACGGGAATTCACCCCTCCACTTT. Protein sequence: CASSWKGDGNSPLHF.

The chain joins TRBV18 to TRBJ2-5; TRBD1 aligns across 11 bases. V was pared by 2 bases and J by 4 bases, with 9 bases of the junction left unmatched. CDR1 is KGHSH, CDR2 LQKENI, per germline. The CDR3 covers 17 residues. The CDR3 DNA reads as TGTGCCAGCTCACCAAAACTCCGGGACAGGGGGAGAGAGACCCAGTACTTC. It codes for CASSPKLRDRGRETQYF.

This clone turned up a few times. The J gene is TRBJ1-1, the V gene TRBV4-1; D is unresolved. V lost 2 bases to trimming and J lost 0 bases, with 4 bases between them. The CDR3 has 13 residues. CDR1 and CDR2 (germline): MGHRA, YSYEKL. The CDR3 bases are TGCGCCAGCAGCCAATCGGTGAACACTGAAGCTTTCTTT. Its protein is CASSQSVNTEAFF.

The chain recombines TRBV28 with TRBJ1-1; 7 bases line up with TRBD1. The CDR3 covers 14 residues. Germline values: CDR1 MDHEN, CDR2 SYDVKM. With V trimmed by 5 bases and J by 1 base, 4 bases remained unmatched. CDR3 sequence reads: CASSITGANTEAFF. The DNA for the CDR3 is TGTGCCAGCAGTATTACAGGGGCGAACACTGAAGCTTTCTTT.

The chain recombines TRBV10-2 with TRBJ1-2; D is undetermined. The CDR3 runs to 12 residues. Germline CDR1 is WSHSY and CDR2 is SAAADI. V dropped 3 bases and J dropped 14 bases, with 16 bases sitting between them. The CDR3 region is CASSEYQVGVTF. The CDR3 DNA reads TGCGCCAGCAGTGAATATCAGGTCGGGGTGACCTTC.

The chain employs TRBV7-9 and TRBJ2-5; D remains unclear. Trimming took off 3 bases at V and 3 bases at J, with 8 bases between the two ends. The CDR3 contains 13 residues. The V gene's germline CDR1 is SEHNR and CDR2 FQNEAQ (reference sequence). CDR3 amino acids: CASSFRDKETQYF. CDR3 sequence (DNA): TGTGCCAGCAGCTTCCGTGACAAAGAGACCCAGTACTTC. The variable domain in full, completed from reference TRBV7-9 and TRBJ2-5, reads DTGVSQNPRHKITKRGQNVTFRCDPISEHNRLYWYRQTLGQGPEFLTYFQNEAQLEKSRLLSDRFSAERPKGSFSTLEIQRTEQGDSAMYLCASSFRDKETQYFGPGTRLLVL.

CDR3 in DNA: TGTGCCAGCAGTGTTCTGGTTAACAATGAGCAGTTCTTC. Translation gives CASSVLVNNEQFF. The V gene is TRBV2, the J gene TRBJ2-1; D unresolved. Between the trimmed V and J ends, which lost 4 bases and 5 bases, there was a span of 9 bases. The CDR3 runs to 13 residues. Germline V CDR1 and CDR2: SNHLY, FYNNEI.

This clone has only one observation. J is TRBJ2-5 and V is TRBV11-2, with 7 bases identical to TRBD2. This CDR3 is built from 14 residues. From germline, CDR1 is SGHAT and CDR2 FQNNGV. V shed 7 bases and J 2 bases; nucleotides not matched to a gene: 7. CDR3 sequence reads: CASTPGRAQETQYF. CDR3 nucleotides: TGTGCCAGCACACCAGGGAGGGCACAAGAGACCCAGTACTTC.